This T cell receptor (beta chain) was obtained from a study of regulatory T cells in long-lasting Graves disease. In germline, CDR1 is MNHEY, CDR2 SVGEGT. CDR3 length equals 15 residues. V lost 1 base and J lost 5, with 14 bases in between. iRepertoire HTBI primers and Arm-PCR of CDR3 regions built TCR beta libraries. From the multiplex PCR reads, TCRdb called clonotypes with MiXCR, one entry per CDR3 protein. The sample comprises fewer than 650,000 distinct CDR3 sequences, around 15% of which are singletons, and under 20% rests with the top ten. The time point is: newly diagnosed GD, antithyroid drugs for less than 3 months. The TCR library was made from RNA extracted from PBMCs. An endocrinology department in Xi'an, China, supplied the patients. This clonotype was observed many times. The same specimen was also included in a second study, on T cells in Graves' hyperthyroidism and ophthalmopathy. That study reports: Newly diagnosed hyperthyroidism patients aged 18 to 65 years had disease lasting under 2 months.

The sequence was collected from a woman aged 30 to 39 with Graves disease. Sequences were derived from peripheral blood mononuclear cells (PBMCs), sampled at new diagnosis, from a patient treated with antithyroid drugs. This chain connects TRBV6-2 or TRBV6-3 to TRBJ1-1; D is ambiguous. The CDR3 protein is CASSYYLGRRTEAFF. CDR3 DNA sequence: TGTGCCAGCAGTTACTATCTGGGGAGGAGGACTGAAGCTTTCTTT.